These 20 T cell receptor beta chains originate from one sample sequenced in a study of T cell changes during pregnancy in multiple sclerosis. Profiling relied on immunoSEQ multiplex PCR, and the TCRdb table lists in-frame clones only, not all of them. The profile covers some 94,000 clones, with 91% appearing a single time and under 2% taken by the ten largest. The sample in question was peripheral blood, obtained in the first trimester of pregnancy. The receptors shown here come from a female donor in good health, enrolled as a control in a pregnancy study.

This chain joins TRBV4-3 and TRBJ1-2, with 7 bases identical to TRBD1. V was clipped by 4 bases and J by 3 bases; unmatched bases: 2. Germline V gene lookup returns CDR1 LGHNA and CDR2 YSLEER. This CDR3 is 13 amino acids long. This CDR3 is CASSRTGDYGYTF. CDR3 nucleotides: TGCGCCAGCAGCCGTACAGGGGACTATGGCTACACCTTC.

The chain combines TRBV7-9 with TRBJ2-2; 10 bases line up with TRBD1. V gave up 4 bases and J gave up 5 bases; unmatched junction bases: 4. Germline CDR1 is SEHNR and CDR2 is FQNEAQ (reference sequence). The CDR3 is 15 residues long. CDR3 nucleotides: TGTGCCAGCAGCTCCCGACAGGGGGCGACCGGGGAGCTGTTTTTT. This sequence encodes CASSSRQGATGELFF. Drawing the rest from reference TRBV7-9 and TRBJ2-2, the complete variable domain is DTGVSQNPRHKITKRGQNVTFRCDPISEHNRLYWYRQTLGQGPEFLTYFQNEAQLEKSRLLSDRFSAERPKGSFSTLEIQRTEQGDSAMYLCASSSRQGATGELFFGEGSRLTVL.

This rearrangement joins TRBV5-1 to TRBJ2-2, with a weak D call TRBD1 (7 bases). The CDR3 totals 14 residues. Trimming pared 5 bases from V and 5 bases from J, leaving 13 bases between. CDR1 is SGHRS, CDR2 YFSETQ, per germline. In DNA, the CDR3 is TGCGCCAGCAGTCCCCAGGGGGGTACCGGGGAGCTGTTTTTT. It specifies CASSPQGGTGELFF.

The rearrangement links TRBV27 to TRBJ1-1; 8 bases agree with TRBD1. This CDR3 contains 15 residues. Germline V gene data show CDR1 as MNHEY and CDR2 as SMNVEV (reference sequence). V shed 8 bases, J shed 0 bases, and the junction held 8 bases outside the gene matches. The CDR3 DNA reads TGTGCCAGCCGCTACAGGGGGAACATGAACACTGAAGCTTTCTTT. Translating gives CASRYRGNMNTEAFF.

The gene calls are TRBV9 and TRBJ1-5, with TRBD1 as a possible D gene (5 bases). Germline V gene lookup returns CDR1 SGDLS and CDR2 YYNGEE. The CDR3 spans 15 residues. V was trimmed by 0 bases and J by 1 base, leaving 8 bases between them. Written as DNA, the CDR3 is TGTGCCAGCAGCGTAGGCAGGGCGAGCAATCAGCCCCAGCATTTT. As protein: CASSVGRASNQPQHF.

V gene TRBV9 combines with J gene TRBJ2-7; D perhaps matches TRBD1 (6 bases). The CDR3 consists of 17 residues. Trimming removed 0 bases at V and 2 bases at J, with 18 bases between. In germline, CDR1 is SGDLS, CDR2 YYNGEE. The CDR3 bases are TGTGCCAGCAGCGTAGCTAGGACAGCAAGTTCCACCTACGAGCAGTACTTC. Protein product: CASSVARTASSTYEQYF. The whole variable domain, remainder taken from reference TRBV9 and TRBJ2-7, is DSGVTQTPKHLITATGQRVTLRCSPRSGDLSVYWYQQSLDQGLQFLIQYYNGEERAKGNILERFSAQQFPDLHSELNLSSLELGDSALYFCASSVARTASSTYEQYFGPGTRLTVT.

The rearrangement uses TRBV5-1 and TRBJ2-7; D is perhaps TRBD1 (5 bases). Germline assignment: CDR1 SGHRS and CDR2 YFSETQ. The V end lost 4 bases, the J end lost 3 bases, and 17 bases lay between the germline ends. The CDR3 is made up of 15 amino acids. CDR3 sequence reads: CASSPWQGIDYEQYF. CDR3 coding DNA: TGCGCCAGCAGCCCCTGGCAGGGTATCGACTACGAGCAGTACTTC.

The chain uses TRBV7-9 and TRBJ2-2; no definite D call. Per the germline V gene, CDR1 is SEHNR and CDR2 is FQNEAQ (reference sequence). The CDR3 loop spans 12 amino acids. V lost 5 bases to trimming and J lost 4 bases, with 5 bases between them. This CDR3 is CASSPSTGELFF. CDR3 DNA sequence: TGTGCCAGCAGCCCCTCCACCGGGGAGCTGTTTTTT. Using reference TRBV7-9 and TRBJ2-2 for the parts outside the CDR3, the full variable domain is DTGVSQNPRHKITKRGQNVTFRCDPISEHNRLYWYRQTLGQGPEFLTYFQNEAQLEKSRLLSDRFSAERPKGSFSTLEIQRTEQGDSAMYLCASSPSTGELFFGEGSRLTVL.

The J gene is TRBJ2-3, the V gene TRBV19; possible D gene TRBD1, 5 bases. Trimming shortened V by 3 bases and J by 1 base, and 14 bases separated the two germline ends. CDR1 is LNHDA and CDR2 is SQIVND in the germline V gene (reference sequence). The CDR3 sequence is 16 residues long. CDR3 region: CASSMGGQFGTDTQYF. CDR3 sequence (DNA): TGTGCCAGTAGTATGGGCGGACAATTTGGCACAGATACGCAGTATTTT.

This clone was detected only a few times. This rearrangement joins TRBV7-9 to TRBJ1-1, with TRBD1 identical over 7 bases. Per germline, CDR1 SEHNR and CDR2 FQNEAQ (reference sequence). After removal of 3 bases from V and 1 base from J, the junction contained 5 bases not matched to a gene. This CDR3 has 15 residues. For the CDR3, the DNA is TGTGCCAGCAGCTTCGACAGGGACCCGAACACTGAAGCTTTCTTT. This encodes CASSFDRDPNTEAFF.

This clone was picked up one time. This chain connects TRBV6-1 to TRBJ2-4; the D is unclear. Looked up from germline, CDR1 is MNHNS and CDR2 is SASEGT. The V end lost 1 base, the J end lost 5 bases, and 6 bases lay between the germline ends. The CDR3 has 13 amino acids. The CDR3 nucleotides are TGTGCCAGCAGTGAAGGACAACAAAACATTCAGTACTTC. Protein product: CASSEGQQNIQYF.

The V call is TRBV6-1, the J call TRBJ2-1, with D hard to call. The CDR3 spans 13 residues. V lost 1 base, J lost 13 bases, and 14 bases lay in between. CDR1 and CDR2 (germline): MNHNS, SASEGT. CDR3 DNA: TGTGCCAGCAGTGAAGGGGCTGGATGGCATCAGTTCTTC. It codes for CASSEGAGWHQFF.

The chain employs TRBV7-2 and TRBJ1-1; 7 bases map to TRBD1. Germline V gene data show CDR1 as SGHTA and CDR2 as FQGNSA. V lost 5 bases to trimming and J lost 2 bases; unmatched junction nucleotides: 8. The CDR3 spans 15 residues. CDR3 coding DNA: TGTGCCAGCAGCCCTGGGGACAGAACCAACACTGAAGCTTTCTTT. This encodes CASSPGDRTNTEAFF. The complete variable domain, with remaining parts taken from reference TRBV7-2 and TRBJ1-1, reads GAGVSQSPSNKVTEKGKDVELRCDPISGHTALYWYRQSLGQGLEFLIYFQGNSAPDKSGLPSDRFSAERTGGSVSTLTIQRTQQEDSAVYLCASSPGDRTNTEAFFGQGTRLTVV.

This clone was seen just once. The genes are TRBV7-2 and TRBJ1-4, with TRBD1 identical over 8 bases. The length of the CDR3 is 13 residues. J was trimmed by 4 bases and V by 10 bases; bases with no gene match: 5. CDR1 and CDR2 (germline): SGHTA, FQGNSA. The CDR3, as DNA: TGTGCCACCCGGACAGGGTATAATGAAAAACTGTTTTTT. Translation gives CATRTGYNEKLFF.

This clone was seen only once. The rearrangement joins TRBV11-2 to TRBJ2-5; 7 bases line up with TRBD1. The CDR3 contains 14 residues. Germline lookup yields CDR1 SGHAT and CDR2 FQNNGV. Trimming at V came to 7 bases and at J to 4 bases, leaving 9 bases not matched to a gene. The CDR3 loop is CASTPQGSRETQYF. Here the CDR3 DNA reads TGTGCCAGCACTCCACAGGGGAGCCGAGAGACCCAGTACTTC.

This chain joins TRBV4-1 and TRBJ2-2; D remains ambiguous. In germline, CDR1 is MGHRA, CDR2 YSYEKL. The V gene lost 0 bases and the J gene lost 6 bases, with 11 bases spanning the gap. This CDR3 is 15 amino acids long. Here the CDR3 reads CASSQDTAVSGELFF. Here the CDR3 DNA reads TGCGCCAGCAGCCAAGATACAGCCGTTTCCGGGGAGCTGTTTTTT.

The chain uses TRBV6-4 and TRBJ2-3; tentatively, D is TRBD1 (6 bases). The V gene's germline CDR1 is MRHNA and CDR2 SNTAGT. This CDR3 is 14 amino acids long. Trimming pared 2 bases from V and 0 bases from J, leaving 6 bases between. In DNA form, the CDR3 reads TGTGCCAGCAGTGACGGACAGAGCACAGATACGCAGTATTTT. Encoded protein: CASSDGQSTDTQYF.

V is TRBV27 and J is TRBJ1-6, with 8 bases identical to TRBD1. The trim removed 6 bases at V and 3 bases at J, leaving 4 bases unmatched. The CDR3 loop spans 15 amino acids. The germline CDR1 and CDR2 sequences are MNHEY and SMNVEV (reference sequence). CDR3: CASSTGGIYNSPLHF. CDR3 sequence (DNA): TGTGCCAGCAGCACAGGGGGAATCTATAATTCACCCCTCCACTTT.

The chain recombines TRBV6-5 with TRBJ1-2, with a tentative D call TRBD1 (5 bases). The V and J ends lost 0 bases and 7 bases respectively, with 9 bases between them. Per germline, CDR1 MNHEY and CDR2 SVGAGI. This CDR3 comprises 13 residues. The CDR3 sequence: CASSYSRGGGYTF. CDR3 nucleotide sequence: TGTGCCAGCAGTTACTCCCGGGGGGGTGGCTACACCTTC.

The genes are TRBV27 and TRBJ2-7, with D perhaps TRBD2 (6 bases). The V end was cut by 4 bases, the J end by 1 base, with 11 bases between. The CDR3 is 14 amino acids. Germline-derived CDR1 and CDR2 are MNHEY and SMNVEV (reference sequence). Here the CDR3 reads CASSSPGESYEQYF. For the CDR3, the DNA is TGTGCCAGCAGTTCGCCGGGAGAGTCCTACGAGCAGTACTTC.